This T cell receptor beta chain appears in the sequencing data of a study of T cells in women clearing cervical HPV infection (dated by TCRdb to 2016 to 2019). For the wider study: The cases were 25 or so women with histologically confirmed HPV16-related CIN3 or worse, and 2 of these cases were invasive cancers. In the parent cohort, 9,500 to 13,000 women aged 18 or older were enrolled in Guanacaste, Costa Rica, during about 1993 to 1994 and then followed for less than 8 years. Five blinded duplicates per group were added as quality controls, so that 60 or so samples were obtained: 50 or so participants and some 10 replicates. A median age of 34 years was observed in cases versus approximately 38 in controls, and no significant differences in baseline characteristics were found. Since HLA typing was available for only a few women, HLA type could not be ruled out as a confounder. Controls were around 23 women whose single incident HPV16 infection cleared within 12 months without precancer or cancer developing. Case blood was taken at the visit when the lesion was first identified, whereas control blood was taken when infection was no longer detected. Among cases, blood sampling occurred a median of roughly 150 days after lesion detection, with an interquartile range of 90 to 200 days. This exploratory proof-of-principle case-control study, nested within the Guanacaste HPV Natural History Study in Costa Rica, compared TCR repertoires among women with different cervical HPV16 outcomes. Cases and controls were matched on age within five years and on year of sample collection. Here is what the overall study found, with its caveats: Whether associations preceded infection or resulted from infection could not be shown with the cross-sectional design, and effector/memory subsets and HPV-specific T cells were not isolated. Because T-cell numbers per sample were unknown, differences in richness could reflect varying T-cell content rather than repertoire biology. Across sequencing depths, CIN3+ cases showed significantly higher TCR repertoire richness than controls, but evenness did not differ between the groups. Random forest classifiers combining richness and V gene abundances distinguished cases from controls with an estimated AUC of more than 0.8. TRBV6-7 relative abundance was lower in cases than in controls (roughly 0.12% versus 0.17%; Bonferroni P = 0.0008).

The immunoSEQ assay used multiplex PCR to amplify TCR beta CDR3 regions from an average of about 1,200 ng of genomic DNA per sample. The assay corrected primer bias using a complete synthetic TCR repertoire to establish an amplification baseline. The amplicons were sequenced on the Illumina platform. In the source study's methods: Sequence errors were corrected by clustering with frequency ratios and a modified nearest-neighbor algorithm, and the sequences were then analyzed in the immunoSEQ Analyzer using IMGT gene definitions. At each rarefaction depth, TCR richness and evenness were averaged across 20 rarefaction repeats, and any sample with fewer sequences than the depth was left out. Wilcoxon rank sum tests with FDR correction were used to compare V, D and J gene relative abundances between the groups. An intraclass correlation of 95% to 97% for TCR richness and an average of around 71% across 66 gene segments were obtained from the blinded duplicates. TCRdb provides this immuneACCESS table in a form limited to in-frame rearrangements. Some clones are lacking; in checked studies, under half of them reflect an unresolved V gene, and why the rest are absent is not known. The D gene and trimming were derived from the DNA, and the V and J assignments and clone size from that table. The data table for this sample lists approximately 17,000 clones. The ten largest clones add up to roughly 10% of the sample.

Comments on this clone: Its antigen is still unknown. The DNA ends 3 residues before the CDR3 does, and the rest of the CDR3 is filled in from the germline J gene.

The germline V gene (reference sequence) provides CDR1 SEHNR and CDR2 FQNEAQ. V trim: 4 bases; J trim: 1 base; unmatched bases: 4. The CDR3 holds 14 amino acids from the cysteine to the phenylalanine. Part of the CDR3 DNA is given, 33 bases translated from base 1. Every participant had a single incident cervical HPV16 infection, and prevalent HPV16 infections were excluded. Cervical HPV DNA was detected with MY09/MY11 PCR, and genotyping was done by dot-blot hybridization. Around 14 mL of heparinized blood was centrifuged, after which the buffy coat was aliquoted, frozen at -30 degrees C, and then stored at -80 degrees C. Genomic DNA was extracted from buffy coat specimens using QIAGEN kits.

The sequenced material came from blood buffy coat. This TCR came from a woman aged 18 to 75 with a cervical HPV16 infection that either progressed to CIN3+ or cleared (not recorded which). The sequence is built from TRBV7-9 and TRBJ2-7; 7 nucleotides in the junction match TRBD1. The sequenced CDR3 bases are TGTGCCAGCAGCTCAACAGGGGCGTCCTACGAG. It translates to CASSSTGASYE. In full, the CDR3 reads CASSSTGASYEQYF.